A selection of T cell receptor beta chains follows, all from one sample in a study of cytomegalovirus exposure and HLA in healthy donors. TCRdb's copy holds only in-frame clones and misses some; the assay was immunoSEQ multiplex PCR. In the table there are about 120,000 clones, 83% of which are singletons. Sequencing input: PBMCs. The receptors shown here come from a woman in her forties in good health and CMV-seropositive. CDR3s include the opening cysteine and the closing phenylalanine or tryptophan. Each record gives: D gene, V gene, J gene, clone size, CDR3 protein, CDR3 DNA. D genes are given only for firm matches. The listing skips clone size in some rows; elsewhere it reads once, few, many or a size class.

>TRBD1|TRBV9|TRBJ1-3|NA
CASSVQDRASGNTIYF
TGTGCCAGCAGCGTACAGGACAGGGCCTCTGGAAACACCATATATTTT
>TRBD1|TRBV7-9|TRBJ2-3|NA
CSSSPTGGVGDTQYF
TGTTCCAGCAGCCCGACAGGGGGCGTAGGAGATACGCAGTATTTT
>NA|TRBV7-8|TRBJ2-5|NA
CASSLVRQVQETQYF
TGTGCCAGCAGCTTAGTTCGGCAGGTTCAAGAGACCCAGTACTTC
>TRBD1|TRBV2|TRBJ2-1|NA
CASTQGQGAYNEQFF
TGTGCCAGCACCCAAGGACAGGGAGCCTACAATGAGCAGTTCTTC
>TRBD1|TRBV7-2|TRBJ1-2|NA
CASSLTGGTNYGYTF
TGTGCCAGCAGTTTGACAGGGGGCACAAACTATGGCTACACCTTC
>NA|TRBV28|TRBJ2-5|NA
CASSLRRGRQETQYF
TGTGCCAGCAGTTTACGTCGGGGGAGACAAGAGACCCAGTACTTC
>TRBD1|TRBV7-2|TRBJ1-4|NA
CASSSAGTGSEKLFF
TGTGCCAGCAGCTCAGCCGGGACAGGGAGTGAAAAACTGTTTTTT
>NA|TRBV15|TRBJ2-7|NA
CAASREGLGYEQYF
TGTGCCGCCAGCAGAGAGGGCCTTGGCTACGAGCAGTACTTC
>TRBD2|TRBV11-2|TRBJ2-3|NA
CASSLGLAGVGADTQYF
TGTGCCAGCAGCTTAGGACTAGCGGGAGTAGGTGCAGATACGCAGTATTTT
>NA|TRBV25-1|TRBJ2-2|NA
CASSPPKGDSAGELFF
TGTGCCAGCAGTCCCCCAAAAGGAGACAGCGCCGGGGAGCTGTTTTTT
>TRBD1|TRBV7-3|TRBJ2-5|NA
CASSLGTGGDETQYF
TGTGCCAGCAGCTTAGGGACAGGGGGCGACGAGACCCAGTACTTC
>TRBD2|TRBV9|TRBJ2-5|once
CASSVGGLADAGETQYF
TGTGCCAGCAGCGTAGGCGGACTAGCGGATGCAGGAGAGACCCAGTACTTC
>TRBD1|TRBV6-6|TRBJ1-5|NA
CASSPQGARQPQHF
TGTGCCAGCAGTCCACAGGGGGCGAGGCAGCCCCAGCATTTT
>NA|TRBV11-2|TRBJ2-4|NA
CASSPSGAGNIQYF
TGTGCCAGCAGCCCCAGTGGAGCCGGGAACATTCAGTACTTC
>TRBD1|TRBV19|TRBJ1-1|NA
CASSLGTGDLSEAFF
TGTGCCAGTAGTCTTGGTACAGGGGATTTATCTGAAGCTTTCTTT
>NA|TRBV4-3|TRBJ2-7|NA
CASSQTASTEQYF
TGCGCCAGCAGCCAAACGGCATCGACAGAGCAGTACTTC
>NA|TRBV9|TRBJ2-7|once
CASSVTPSYEQYF
TGTGCCAGCAGCGTGACACCCTCCTACGAGCAGTACTTC
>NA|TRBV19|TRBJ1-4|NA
CASSNLRTATNEKLFF
TGTGCCAGTAGTAACCTCCGGACAGCAACTAATGAAAAACTGTTTTTT
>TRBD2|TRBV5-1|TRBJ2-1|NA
CASSLHGGGPSNEQFF
TGCGCCAGCAGCTTGCATGGGGGAGGGCCGAGTAATGAGCAGTTCTTC
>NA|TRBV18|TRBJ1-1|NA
CASSHSVFSVRRSMNTEAFF
TGTGCCAGCTCACATTCTGTGTTCTCGGTCCGGAGAAGCATGAACACTGAAGCTTTCTTT
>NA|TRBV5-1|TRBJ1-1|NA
CASKEANMNTEAFF
TGCGCCAGCAAAGAGGCCAACATGAACACTGAAGCTTTCTTT
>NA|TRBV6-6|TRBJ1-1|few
CASIRTRGSTEAFF
TGTGCCAGCATTAGGACCCGGGGGAGCACTGAAGCTTTCTTT
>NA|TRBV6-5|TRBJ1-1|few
CASSQYTEAFF
TGTGCCAGCAGTCAGTACACTGAAGCTTTCTTT
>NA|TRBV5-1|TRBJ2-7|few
CASSFGGDEQYF
TGCGCCAGCAGCTTCGGAGGGGACGAGCAGTACTTC
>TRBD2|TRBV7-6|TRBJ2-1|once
CASSFSGLAGYEQFF
TGTGCCAGCAGCTTCTCGGGACTAGCGGGATATGAGCAGTTCTTC
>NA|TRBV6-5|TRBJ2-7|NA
CASRVGLLNYEQYF
TGTGCCAGCAGAGTGGGACTTCTTAATTACGAGCAGTACTTC
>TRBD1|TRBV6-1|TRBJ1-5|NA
CASSQAGTGNQPQHF
TGTGCCAGCAGTCAAGCCGGGACAGGGAATCAGCCCCAGCATTTT
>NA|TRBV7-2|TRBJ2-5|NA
CASSPGRMRQGYETQYF
TGTGCCAGCAGCCCGGGTCGAATGCGGCAGGGTTACGAGACCCAGTACTTC
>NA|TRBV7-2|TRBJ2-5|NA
CASSLKTGGRETQYF
TGTGCCAGCAGCTTAAAAACCGGCGGAAGGGAGACCCAGTACTTC
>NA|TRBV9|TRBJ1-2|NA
CASSVAGTGRGYTF
TGTGCCAGCAGCGTAGCTGGCACAGGACGGGGCTACACCTTC
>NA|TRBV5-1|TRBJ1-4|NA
CASSLASAAATSEKLFF
TGCGCCAGCAGCTTGGCCTCCGCGGCTGCAACGAGTGAAAAACTGTTTTTT
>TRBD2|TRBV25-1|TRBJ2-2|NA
CATSGSLTGELFF
TGTGCCACAAGCGGGAGTCTCACCGGGGAGCTGTTTTTT
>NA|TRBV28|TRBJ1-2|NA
CASSSGGEHYGYTF
TGTGCCAGCAGCTCTGGGGGGGAGCACTATGGCTACACCTTC
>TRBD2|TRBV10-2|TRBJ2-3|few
CASSGLAGLTDTQYF
TGCGCCAGCAGTGGACTAGCGGGGCTGACAGATACGCAGTATTTT
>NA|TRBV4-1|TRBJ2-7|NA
CASSPSEGTLGTEQYF
TGCGCCAGCAGCCCCTCGGAGGGCACCCTTGGGACCGAGCAGTACTTC
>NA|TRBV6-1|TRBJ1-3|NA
CASSEVQGNTIYF
TGTGCTAGCAGTGAAGTCCAGGGAAACACCATATATTTT
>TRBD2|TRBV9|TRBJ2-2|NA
CASSESPGREDFGELFF
TGTGCCAGCAGCGAGTCCCCGGGGCGGGAGGACTTCGGGGAGCTGTTTTTT
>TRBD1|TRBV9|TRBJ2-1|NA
CASSGDRDEQFF
TGTGCCAGCAGCGGGGACAGAGATGAGCAGTTCTTC
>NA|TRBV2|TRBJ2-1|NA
CASSDSGNEQFF
TGTGCCAGCAGTGATTCGGGAAATGAGCAGTTCTTC
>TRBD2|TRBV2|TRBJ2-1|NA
CASISTSGALYNEQFF
TGTGCCAGCATCTCGACTAGCGGAGCCCTTTACAATGAGCAGTTCTTC
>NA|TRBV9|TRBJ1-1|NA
CASSVVSGSDTEAFF
TGTGCCAGCAGCGTAGTATCGGGGTCGGACACTGAAGCTTTCTTT
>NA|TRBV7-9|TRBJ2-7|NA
CASSLFSESPYEQYF
TGTGCCAGCAGCTTATTTTCAGAATCGCCCTACGAGCAGTACTTC
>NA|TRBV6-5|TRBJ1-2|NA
CASSSSGQGGYTF
NA
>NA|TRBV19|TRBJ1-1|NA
CASSQGSGTEAFF
TGTGCCAGTAGCCAGGGTTCTGGGACTGAAGCTTTCTTT
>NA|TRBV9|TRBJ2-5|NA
CASSRVGSPGQETQYF
TGTGCCAGCAGCCGGGTCGGCTCTCCAGGACAGGAGACCCAGTACTTC
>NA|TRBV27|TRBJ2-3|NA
CASTQTGTQYF
TGTGCCAGCACCCAAACGGGTACGCAGTATTTT
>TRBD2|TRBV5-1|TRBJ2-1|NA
CASSTGLAISNNEQFF
TGCGCCAGCAGCACAGGACTAGCGATCTCTAACAATGAGCAGTTCTTC
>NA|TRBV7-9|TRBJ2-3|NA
CASSLLAEVAYF
TGTGCCAGCAGCTTATTGGCAGAGGTTGCGTATTTT
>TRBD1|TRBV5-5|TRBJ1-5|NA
CASSLGDRGRQPQHF
TGTGCCAGCAGCTTGGGGGACAGGGGGCGTCAGCCCCAGCATTTT
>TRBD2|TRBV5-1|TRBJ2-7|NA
CASSSGVAGKGQYF
TGCGCCAGCAGCTCCGGAGTAGCGGGTAAGGGGCAGTACTTC
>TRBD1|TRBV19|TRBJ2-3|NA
CASSFRTGHTDTQYF
TGTGCCAGTAGTTTTCGGACAGGGCACACAGATACGCAGTATTTT
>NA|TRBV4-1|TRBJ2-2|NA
CASSQERGRANTGELFF
TGCGCCAGCAGCCAAGAACGGGGTAGGGCGAACACCGGGGAGCTGTTTTTT
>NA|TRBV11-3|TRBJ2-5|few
CASRSGGVGGRETQYF
TGTGCCAGCAGGTCGGGAGGCGTGGGGGGCCGAGAGACCCAGTACTTC
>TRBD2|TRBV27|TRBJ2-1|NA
CASSLSGGNEQFF
TGTGCCAGCAGTTTGTCGGGAGGCAATGAGCAGTTCTTC
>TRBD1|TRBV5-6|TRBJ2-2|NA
CASSSGQGRTGELFF
TGTGCCAGCAGTTCGGGACAGGGGAGAACCGGGGAGCTGTTTTTT
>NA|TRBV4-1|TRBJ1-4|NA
CASSLKASGLANEKLFF
TGCGCCAGCAGCCTCAAGGCCTCAGGGCTTGCTAATGAAAAACTGTTTTTT
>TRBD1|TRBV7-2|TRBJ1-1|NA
CARQGAGTEAFF
TGTGCCAGACAGGGGGCGGGCACTGAAGCTTTCTTT
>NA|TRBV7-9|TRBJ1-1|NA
CASSLEGGTEAFF
TGTGCCAGCAGCCTGGAGGGGGGGACTGAAGCTTTCTTT
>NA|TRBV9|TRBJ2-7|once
CASSTGLSYEQYF
TGTGCCAGCAGCACGGGTCTCTCCTACGAGCAGTACTTC
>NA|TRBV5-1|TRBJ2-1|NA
CASSSTPSANEQFF
TGCGCCAGCAGCTCTACACCAAGCGCGAATGAGCAGTTCTTC